This T cell receptor beta chain stems from a study of shared clonotypes between healthy human individuals. Broader study findings: Rarefaction demonstrated incomplete sorted-subset sequencing despite large depth. Naive CD4 clonotypes were shared across a few donors at approximately 5.3%.

A word on this clone: The antigen is undetermined.

Evenly divided among several immunoSEQ plates was the genomic DNA of each subset. TCRdb's copy holds only in-frame clones and misses some; the assay was immunoSEQ multiplex PCR. In the table there are roughly 2,300,000 clones, approximately 90% of which are singletons. J gave up 4 bases and V 6 bases, and 9 bases lay outside the gene matches. The length of the CDR3 is 16 residues. Germline CDR1 and CDR2: MNHNY and SVGAGI (reference sequence). This TCR came from a man between 18 and 35 years old in good health. Some clones in this sample may be carry-over from other donors' samples. The V call is TRBV6-6, the J call TRBJ2-7, with TRBD2 identical over 13 bases. Sequencing was carried out using naive CD4+ T cells from PBMCs. The subset: CD45RA+ positively selected. The CDR3, as DNA: TGTGCCAGCAGCCGGGGGACTAGCGGGACCCCGTACGAGCAGTACTTC. This codes for CASSRGTSGTPYEQYF.